Following are 18 T cell receptor beta chains from one sample sequenced in a study of cytomegalovirus exposure and HLA in healthy donors. Primers: 60 Vbeta forward and 13 Jbeta reverse. Libraries were prepared by immunoSEQ multiplex PCR; TCRdb keeps only in-frame clonotypes and omits some of them. Among roughly 88,000 clones, more than 75% were seen once, and the ten largest hold 5.3%. Sequenced: PBMCs. These receptor sequences come from a man aged 25-40 years in good health and CMV-seropositive.

The V and J genes are TRBV7-6 and TRBJ1-1; D gene uncertain. This CDR3 spans 14 amino acids. Germline-derived CDR1 and CDR2 are SGHVS and FNYEAQ. V lost 5 bases and J lost 1, with 11 bases in between. For the CDR3, the DNA is TGTGCCAGCAGCCCTTTAGGAGAGAACACTGAAGCTTTCTTT. Its protein product is CASSPLGENTEAFF.

V and J are TRBV6-5 and TRBJ2-1, with D possibly matching TRBD1 (5 bases). Germline V CDR1 and CDR2: MNHEY, SVGAGI. V gave up 2 bases and J gave up 10 bases, with 9 bases separating them. The CDR3 is 12 residues long. CDR3 in DNA: TGTGCCAGCAGTTACCAGGGAAGGGAGCAGTTCTTC. Translated: CASSYQGREQFF.

This chain joins TRBV7-2 and TRBJ1-1; TRBD1 agrees at 7 bases. This CDR3 region has 14 residues. Germline lookup yields CDR1 SGHTA and CDR2 FQGNSA. The V and J ends lost 6 bases and 0 bases, in that order; junction bases with no gene match: 4. The CDR3 nucleotides read TGTGCCAGCAGGGTGACAGGGATGAACACTGAAGCTTTCTTT. Amino acids: CASRVTGMNTEAFF. Drawing the rest from reference TRBV7-2 and TRBJ1-1, the complete variable domain is GAGVSQSPSNKVTEKGKDVELRCDPISGHTALYWYRQSLGQGLEFLIYFQGNSAPDKSGLPSDRFSAERTGGSVSTLTIQRTQQEDSAVYLCASRVTGMNTEAFFGQGTRLTVV.

The chain uses TRBV5-4 and TRBJ1-1, with D perhaps matching TRBD1 (6 bases). Per germline, CDR1 SGHNT and CDR2 YYREEE (reference sequence). The CDR3 has 13 amino acids. With 0 bases removed from V and 11 bases from J, the gap between germline ends came to 14 bases. CDR3 protein: CASSLGQAMGAFF. For the CDR3, the DNA is TGTGCCAGCAGCTTGGGACAGGCCATGGGCGCTTTCTTT.

The rearrangement joins TRBV7-2 to TRBJ2-2; a possible D gene is TRBD1 (6 bases). Germline CDR1 and CDR2: SGHTA and FQGNSA. The V end was cut by 4 bases, the J end by 3 bases, with 15 bases between. The CDR3 covers 16 residues. The CDR3 loop is CASSSRGTGHTGELFF. Here the CDR3 DNA reads TGTGCCAGCAGCTCCCGGGGCACAGGGCACACCGGGGAGCTGTTTTTT.

This clone came up a few times. This chain uses TRBV6-1 with TRBJ2-7; TRBD1 matches at 8 bases. Germline CDR1 MNHNS, CDR2 SASEGT. J gave up 6 bases and V 6 bases, and 10 bases lay outside the gene matches. This CDR3 region has 14 residues. The CDR3 sequence: CASRGQGETGEQYV. CDR3 sequence (DNA): TGTGCCAGCAGAGGACAGGGTGAAACAGGCGAGCAGTACGTC.

The CDR3 region is CASSLRTPQGEQFF. The CDR3 coding sequence is TGTGCCAGCAGCCTACGGACACCCCAGGGTGAGCAGTTCTTC. The chain has TRBV7-2 and TRBJ2-1; TRBD1 is a possible D gene (5 bases). Germline CDR1 SGHTA, CDR2 FQGNSA. The CDR3 runs 14 residues. Trimming removed 5 bases from V and 9 bases from J, with 17 bases in between.

This chain joins TRBV30 and TRBJ2-3, with a weak D call TRBD2 (5 bases). The CDR3 is 15 residues long. With 7 bases removed from V and 0 bases from J, the gap between germline ends came to 17 bases. Germline CDR1 reads GTSNPN; CDR2 reads SVGIG (reference sequence). The CDR3 reads CASNSPDSSTDTQYF. The CDR3 DNA sequence: TGTGCCTCTAACTCCCCGGACTCTAGCACAGATACGCAGTATTTT.

This chain links TRBV7-8 with TRBJ2-3; 8 nucleotides line up with TRBD2. J lost 5 bases, V lost 6 bases, and 16 bases had no gene match. Germline values: CDR1 SGHVS, CDR2 FQNEAQ. This CDR3 has 17 residues. CDR3 bases: TGTGCCAGCAGTAAGCCGGGACCACAGCGGGGGAAAGATACGCAGTATTTT. It encodes CASSKPGPQRGKDTQYF.

The chain uses TRBV7-3 and TRBJ2-7; possibly TRBD1 or TRBD2 for D (5 bases each). The ends were cut back, 3 bases at V and 6 bases at J, with 12 bases in the middle. The CDR3 has 13 residues. CDR1 and CDR2 (germline): SGHTA, FQGTGA. CDR3 protein: CASSFMPGGEQYV. In DNA, the CDR3 is TGTGCCAGCAGCTTTATGCCTGGGGGCGAGCAGTACGTC.

Only a few counts were recorded for this clone. The chain combines TRBV4-2 with TRBJ2-7, with 7 nucleotides matching TRBD2. J lost 2 bases, V lost 3 bases, and 7 bases had no gene match. The CDR3 has 15 amino acids. CDR1 is LGHNA, CDR2 YNFKEQ, per germline. The CDR3 sequence is CASSHSGTTTYEQYF. In DNA form, the CDR3 reads TGTGCCAGCAGCCATTCCGGGACTACCACCTACGAGCAGTACTTC.

The V call is TRBV7-9, the J call TRBJ2-1; D is possibly TRBD2 (5 bases). Trimming pared 4 bases from V and 9 bases from J, leaving 16 bases between. There are 14 residues in the CDR3. Germline CDR1 and CDR2: SEHNR and FQNEAQ (reference sequence). The CDR3 is CASSSELRAGEQFF. The CDR3 DNA reads as TGTGCCAGCAGCTCCGAGTTGAGGGCGGGTGAGCAGTTCTTC.

The CDR3 protein is CASSQGSWSSYNEQFF. The CDR3 bases are TGCGCCAGCAGCCAAGGAAGCTGGTCCTCCTACAATGAGCAGTTCTTC. The rearrangement joins TRBV4-1 to TRBJ2-1, with no clear D. There are 16 residues in the CDR3. Trimming took off 1 base at V and 0 bases at J, with 10 bases between the two ends. Per germline, CDR1 MGHRA and CDR2 YSYEKL.

The J gene is TRBJ2-3, the V gene TRBV9; 7 bases are a match to TRBD2. V lost 6 bases, J lost 2 bases, and 12 bases stayed unmatched. Germline CDR1 reads SGDLS; CDR2 reads YYNGEE. CDR3 size: 16 residues. CDR3 loop: CASNRKGRGDTDTQYF. CDR3 sequence (DNA): TGTGCCAGCAATCGAAAAGGCCGGGGGGACACAGATACGCAGTATTTT.

The chain combines TRBV7-9 with TRBJ2-7; D may be TRBD1 (5 bases). This CDR3 region has 15 residues. Trimming left V 6 bases short and J 5 bases short, with 20 bases between. Germline-derived CDR1 and CDR2 are SEHNR and FQNEAQ (reference sequence). The CDR3 sequence is CASSSTGYSSDEQYF. In DNA form, the CDR3 reads TGTGCCAGCAGTTCTACAGGATACTCTTCTGACGAGCAGTACTTC. Full variable domain (outside the CDR3, taken from reference TRBV7-9 and TRBJ2-7): DTGVSQNPRHKITKRGQNVTFRCDPISEHNRLYWYRQTLGQGPEFLTYFQNEAQLEKSRLLSDRFSAERPKGSFSTLEIQRTEQGDSAMYLCASSSTGYSSDEQYFGPGTRLTVT.

This clone has a handful of counts. The chain carries TRBV7-9 and TRBJ1-2, with D possibly TRBD1 on 6 matching bases. The V and J ends lost 0 bases and 3 bases respectively, with 14 bases between them. This CDR3 spans 16 amino acids. Germline values: CDR1 SEHNR, CDR2 FQNEAQ (reference sequence). CDR3 DNA: TGTGCCAGCAGCTTAGCTCAGGTACAGGGCTACTATGGCTACACCTTC. Translating gives CASSLAQVQGYYGYTF.

The rearrangement links TRBV5-1 to TRBJ2-1; the match to TRBD2 covers 7 bases. Per germline, CDR1 SGHRS and CDR2 YFSETQ. This CDR3 has 16 amino acids. V shed 2 bases and J 0 bases; nucleotides not matched to a gene: 5. CDR3 DNA sequence: TGCGCCAGCAGCTTTGGGCGGGAGAGCTCCTACAATGAGCAGTTCTTC. It specifies CASSFGRESSYNEQFF.

This chain connects TRBV19 to TRBJ2-7, with D uncertain. This CDR3 is 13 amino acids long. Trimming took 6 bases from V and 0 from J, leaving 9 bases between them. Germline CDR1 and CDR2: LNHDA and SQIVND (reference sequence). The CDR3 spells CASSTTRSYEQYF. The CDR3 region has the DNA TGTGCCAGTAGCACGACTCGCTCCTACGAGCAGTACTTC.